These T cell receptor beta chains were read from a single sample in a study of cytomegalovirus exposure and HLA in healthy donors. The table came from immunoSEQ multiplex PCR; TCRdb's copy has only in-frame clones and leaves some out. Seen here are around 140,000 clones, roughly 79% observed once, and the top ten hold 0.85% to 1.4%. The sample was PBMCs. Receptor source: a male donor in good health and CMV-seronegative. Both conserved end residues are part of each CDR3. The D gene is left open where the match is weak. Not every row has a clone size; where given, it reads once, few, many or a size class.

cdr3_nt cdr3_aa j_call clone_size v_call d_call
TGTGCCAGTAGTAGACAGATCGCGAACACCGGGGAGCTGTTTTTT CASSRQIANTGELFF TRBJ2-2 - TRBV19 -
TGTGCCAGCAGCTTACGACAGCCCTACAATGAGCAGTTCTTC CASSLRQPYNEQFF TRBJ2-1 - TRBV5-5 -
TGTGCCAGCAGCCTAGCGGGGACTAGCGGGGGCACCGGGGAGCTGTTTTTT CASSLAGTSGGTGELFF TRBJ2-2 - TRBV7-8 TRBD2
TGTGCCAGCAGCAGACAGGGCAACACTGAAGCTTTCTTT CASSRQGNTEAFF TRBJ1-1 - TRBV7-2 TRBD1
TGTGCCAGCTCACCACCGGGACTAGCGGGGGGACCCTACGAGCAGTACTTC CASSPPGLAGGPYEQYF TRBJ2-7 - TRBV18 TRBD2
TGTGCCAGCAGCTCCTCAACAGGGGCTGCCTACGAGCAGTACTTC CASSSSTGAAYEQYF TRBJ2-7 - TRBV7-2 TRBD1
TGTGCCAGCAGTCCGCCGACAGACGGATTTAGAGATACGCAGTATTTT CASSPPTDGFRDTQYF TRBJ2-3 - TRBV27 -
TGCGCCAGCAGCCAAGAAGGGCTAGCGGGGTACAATGAGCAGTTCTTC CASSQEGLAGYNEQFF TRBJ2-1 - TRBV4-1 TRBD2
TGTGCCAGCAGCATACTAGCGGGGGCCCACGATACGCAGTATTTT CASSILAGAHDTQYF TRBJ2-3 - TRBV7-9 TRBD2
TGTGCCAGTACCAAGGGCCGGGGAGTTGACGATGAAGCTTTCTTT CASTKGRGVDDEAFF TRBJ1-1 few TRBV19 -
TGCGCCAGCAGGGGCTCGTCGAGCGGGGGGCTCACAGATACGCAGTATTTT CASRGSSSGGLTDTQYF TRBJ2-3 - TRBV5-1 TRBD2
TGTGCCAGCAGTTCTAATCACGGGACAGGGGTAAGGTCGGGCACTGAAGCTTTCTTT CASSSNHGTGVRSGTEAFF TRBJ1-1 - TRBV7-2 TRBD1
TGCGCCAGCAGCTTGGGGGGAGCGGGGGGGTACAATGAGCAGTTCTTC CASSLGGAGGYNEQFF TRBJ2-1 - TRBV5-1 TRBD2
TGTGCCAGCAGCTTAAACGGGAACACCGGGGAGCTGTTTTTT CASSLNGNTGELFF TRBJ2-2 - TRBV7-2 -
TGTGCCAGCAGCGATCCCCGCGAGAGCTCCTATAATTCACCCCTCCACTTT CASSDPRESSYNSPLHF TRBJ1-6 - TRBV5-6 -
TGTGCCAGCAGCGTGGCCGGGAGTAACGCTGAAGCTTTCTTT CASSVAGSNAEAFF TRBJ1-1 - TRBV6-1 -